Below are 29 T cell receptor beta chains sequenced from a single sample in a study of blood T cell repertoires in COVID-19. Measured with immunoSEQ multiplex PCR; TCRdb has only the in-frame clones, and not every one. Altogether some 300,000 clones are present, 70% to 90% being singletons, with the ten largest covering around 4.2%. The sample consisted of peripheral blood. The origin of the receptors is a woman between 45 and 60 years old with active or convalescent COVID-19.

The V call is TRBV10-2, the J call TRBJ1-5; D is uncertain. The CDR3 runs to 14 residues. V was cut by 3 bases and J by 7 bases, with 13 bases left in between. Germline-derived CDR1 and CDR2 are WSHSY and SAAADI. CDR3 nucleotides: TGCGCCAGCAGTGACAGCGCCCTTAGGCAGCCCCAGCATTTT. It is translated as CASSDSALRQPQHF.

A single count supports this clone. The gene calls are TRBV5-6 and TRBJ2-2; D gene uncertain. CDR1 is SGHDT, CDR2 YYEEEE, per germline. The CDR3 has 15 residues. V dropped 4 bases and J dropped 6 bases, with 16 bases sitting between them. Written as DNA, the CDR3 is TGTGCCAGCAGCCCGCGCCTGGGTGGAGCCGGGGAGCTGTTTTTT. This translates into CASSPRLGGAGELFF.

Only a few counts were recorded for this clone. This chain joins TRBV5-1 and TRBJ1-1; D perhaps matches TRBD1 (6 bases). This CDR3 has 13 amino acids. V lost 3 bases to trimming and J lost 7 bases, with 13 bases between them. The germline gives CDR1 SGHRS, CDR2 YFSETQ. In nucleotides, the CDR3 is TGCGCCAGCAGCTCCTTACAGGGCGTTGAAGCTTTCTTT. This encodes CASSSLQGVEAFF.

This chain uses TRBV7-9 with TRBJ2-5; 14 bases fit TRBD2. The CDR3 contains 17 residues. Per the germline V gene, CDR1 is SEHNR and CDR2 is FQNEAQ (reference sequence). V dropped 3 bases and J dropped 3; count of bases not matched to a gene: 6. CDR3 nucleotides: TGTGCCAGCAGCTTGAAAATGGGACTAGCGGGAGAAGAGACCCAGTACTTC. This translates into CASSLKMGLAGEETQYF.

The chain employs TRBV27 and TRBJ1-1; TRBD1 aligns across 7 bases. The ends lost 4 bases at V and 1 base at J; junction bases unmatched: 9. This CDR3 has 16 amino acids. Germline V lookup: CDR1 MNHEY, CDR2 SMNVEV (reference sequence). CDR3 sequence: CASSSGQGGRNTEAFF. CDR3 sequence (DNA): TGTGCCAGCAGTTCGGGTCAGGGGGGCCGGAACACTGAAGCTTTCTTT.

The chain combines TRBV7-3 with TRBJ1-1; maybe TRBD1 (5 bases). The germline V and J ends were trimmed by 0 bases and 4 bases, with 12 bases remaining between them. The germline gives CDR1 SGHTA, CDR2 FQGTGA. The CDR3 is made up of 15 amino acids. The DNA of the CDR3 is TGTGCCAGCAGCTTAACTAGGGGCTGGGGCACTGAAGCTTTCTTT. Protein: CASSLTRGWGTEAFF.

This clone occurred a few times. The V call is TRBV15, the J call TRBJ1-4; D remains ambiguous. The CDR3 is 15 amino acids. V was trimmed by 3 bases and J by 6 bases, leaving 14 bases between them. Looked up from germline, CDR1 is LNHNV and CDR2 is YYDKDF (reference sequence). CDR3 bases: TGTGCCACCAGCAGTCTATCGGGAGGGTATGAAAAACTGTTTTTT. Translated, it gives CATSSLSGGYEKLFF.

The chain carries TRBV7-2 and TRBJ1-4, with D possibly being TRBD1 (6 bases). In germline, CDR1 is SGHTA, CDR2 FQGNSA. Between the trimmed V and J ends, which lost 4 bases and 7 bases, there was a span of 16 bases. This CDR3 is 15 amino acids long. Here the CDR3 reads CASSYSGAQGEKLFF. In DNA form, the CDR3 reads TGTGCCAGCAGCTACTCAGGGGCGCAAGGTGAAAAACTGTTTTTT.

This clone was counted a single time. As DNA, the CDR3 is TGTGCCAGCACCCGTACAGCGGGCCTTTCTGACACCATATATTTT. It is translated as CASTRTAGLSDTIYF. The chain links TRBV7-2 to TRBJ1-3; no reliable D call. The CDR3 consists of 15 residues. CDR1 is SGHTA, CDR2 FQGNSA, per germline. Deletions cut 7 bases from V and 8 bases from J, with 21 bases between.

The chain is built from TRBV27 and TRBJ1-1; the match to TRBD1 covers 7 bases. Trimming removed 8 bases from V and 5 bases from J; junction bases left unmatched: 11. The CDR3 length is 14 residues. Germline V CDR1 and CDR2: MNHEY, SMNVEV (reference sequence). The CDR3 DNA is TGTGCCAGCCGGCGTAGCGTGGACAGGACTGAAGCTTTCTTT. Translation gives CASRRSVDRTEAFF.

The chain carries TRBV6-5 and TRBJ1-5; TRBD1 aligns across 8 bases. CDR1 and CDR2 from the germline V gene are MNHEY and SVGAGI. V shed 2 bases, J shed 4 bases, and the junction held 1 base outside the gene matches. This CDR3 has 14 amino acids. The CDR3 region is CASSYRQGNQPQHF. CDR3 bases: TGTGCCAGCAGTTACAGACAGGGGAATCAGCCCCAGCATTTT.

The J gene is TRBJ2-2, the V gene TRBV20-1; possible D gene TRBD2, 6 bases. Germline V gene data show CDR1 as DFQATT and CDR2 as SNEGSKA (reference sequence). Trimming took 3 bases from V and 5 from J, leaving 10 bases between them. There are 13 residues in the CDR3. The CDR3 sequence is CSASRGRTGELFF. In DNA, the CDR3 is TGCAGTGCTAGTCGGGGGAGGACCGGGGAGCTGTTTTTT.

The chain uses TRBV7-2 and TRBJ2-5; possibly TRBD2 for D (7 bases). The CDR3 is 17 residues long. Trimming removed 4 bases from V and 5 bases from J, with 23 bases in between. Germline lookup yields CDR1 SGHTA and CDR2 FQGNSA. The CDR3: CASSYRRAGHGGETQYF. The CDR3 nucleotides are TGTGCCAGCAGCTACAGGAGAGCGGGACACGGCGGGGAGACCCAGTACTTC.

V is TRBV19 and J is TRBJ1-6, with D tentatively TRBD1 (6 bases). V shed 5 bases and J shed 8 bases, with 10 bases lying between them. Germline lookup yields CDR1 LNHDA and CDR2 SQIVND (reference sequence). The CDR3 is made up of 13 amino acids. For the CDR3, the DNA is TGTGCCAGTAGTTCCCACAGGGATTCACCCCTCCACTTT. As protein: CASSSHRDSPLHF.

The gene calls are TRBV6-5 and TRBJ2-7; TRBD2 might be the D (5 bases). CDR1 and CDR2 from the germline V gene are MNHEY and SVGAGI. V gave up 5 bases and J gave up 5 bases, with 16 bases separating them. This CDR3 has 14 residues. The CDR3 region is CASSTPTGIHEQYF. The CDR3 nucleotides read TGTGCCAGCAGTACCCCGACGGGGATCCACGAGCAGTACTTC.

This sequence joins TRBV19 and TRBJ2-3; weak D call: TRBD1 (6 bases). CDR1 is LNHDA, CDR2 SQIVND, per germline (reference sequence). Trimming removed 6 bases from V and 0 bases from J, with 13 bases in between. This CDR3 spans 15 amino acids. Here the CDR3 reads CASSGTLTSTDTQYF. CDR3 coding DNA: TGTGCCAGTAGCGGGACACTGACTAGCACAGATACGCAGTATTTT.

V gene TRBV5-4 combines with J gene TRBJ2-3; possibly TRBD2 for D (5 bases). This CDR3 has 14 amino acids. V was shortened by 2 bases and J by 2 bases, with 9 bases between the two germline ends. Germline lookup yields CDR1 SGHNT and CDR2 YYREEE (reference sequence). The chain's CDR3 is CASSLAENTDTQYF. Written as DNA, the CDR3 is TGTGCCAGCAGCTTAGCGGAGAACACAGATACGCAGTATTTT.

This clone was seen a handful of times. V gene TRBV5-1 combines with J gene TRBJ1-5; 9 bases line up with TRBD1. CDR1 and CDR2 from the germline V gene are SGHRS and YFSETQ. The CDR3 is made up of 20 amino acids. Trimming took 4 bases from V and 0 from J; bases not matched to a gene: 17. The CDR3 DNA sequence: TGCGCCAGCAGCCTCCCCCCCCGGGACAGGGCCCTAAATAGCAATCAGCCCCAGCATTTT. It translates to CASSLPPRDRALNSNQPQHF.

This clone was counted once. The CDR3 coding sequence is TGCGCCAGCAGCGAGACAGGGCTCAATGAGCAGTTCTTC. Residues: CASSETGLNEQFF. V usage is TRBV5-1 and J usage is TRBJ2-1; TRBD1 agrees at 7 bases. V shed 4 bases and J 6 bases; nucleotides not matched to a gene: 4. The CDR3 length is 13 residues. Germline values: CDR1 SGHRS, CDR2 YFSETQ.

The chain combines TRBV24-1 with TRBJ2-1; 9 nucleotides agree with TRBD2. The CDR3 is 16 amino acids. V gave up 2 bases and J gave up 4 bases; unmatched junction bases: 5. The V gene's germline CDR1 is KGHDR and CDR2 SFDVKD. As DNA, the CDR3 is TGTGCCACCAGTGATTCGGTAGCGGGAGTATACAATGAGCAGTTCTTC. This gives the protein CATSDSVAGVYNEQFF.

This chain connects TRBV2 to TRBJ1-2; the D gene is possibly TRBD1 (5 bases). V lost 5 bases and J 4 bases, leaving 20 bases between the germline ends. The CDR3 is made up of 16 amino acids. The germline CDR1 and CDR2 sequences are SNHLY and FYNNEI. The CDR3 nucleotides are TGTGCCAGCAGTTTTTCCCTGGCCCCCGGGGGCTATGGCTACACCTTC. Protein sequence: CASSFSLAPGGYGYTF.

The gene calls are TRBV12-5 and TRBJ2-1; weak D call: TRBD2 (6 bases). V was clipped by 0 bases and J by 10 bases, with 22 bases between them. In germline, CDR1 is LGHNT, CDR2 FRNRAP. The CDR3 covers 17 residues. In nucleotides, the CDR3 is TGTGCTAGTGGTTTGGTGTCCCCGGGACTCTCGTGGGTGGAGCAGTTCTTC. Its translation is CASGLVSPGLSWVEQFF.

This chain uses TRBV5-1 with TRBJ2-2, with 14 nucleotides matching TRBD2. The V segment lost 4 bases and the J segment 8 bases; nucleotides outside the gene matches: 4. CDR3 length: 15 residues. The germline CDR1 and CDR2 sequences are SGHRS and YFSETQ. Written as DNA, the CDR3 is TGCGCCAGCAGCGGGACTAGCGGGAGTAGTGGGGAGCTGTTTTTT. It codes for CASSGTSGSSGELFF.

This clone was recorded once. The V call is TRBV24-1, the J call TRBJ1-4, with D possibly TRBD1 on 5 matching bases. Germline-derived CDR1 and CDR2 are KGHDR and SFDVKD. The CDR3 runs 17 residues. V lost 9 bases, J lost 0 bases, and 19 bases lay in between. The CDR3 coding sequence is TGTGCCACCTGCCGTCCGGGACTCACCCCAACTAATGAAAAACTGTTTTTT. This translates into CATCRPGLTPTNEKLFF.

The gene calls are TRBV30 and TRBJ1-2; no clear D. Germline V CDR1 and CDR2: GTSNPN, SVGIG (reference sequence). The CDR3 contains 13 residues. Trimming took off 3 bases at V and 1 base at J, with 9 bases between the two ends. The CDR3 sequence: CAWRSRINYGYTF. Here the CDR3 DNA reads TGTGCCTGGAGGAGTCGCATTAACTATGGCTACACCTTC.

V is TRBV6-4 and J is TRBJ2-1; 7 bases fit TRBD1. V trimming: 3 bases; J trimming: 3 bases; junction bases outside the gene matches: 17. The CDR3 loop spans 19 amino acids. Germline V gives CDR1 MRHNA, CDR2 SNTAGT. The CDR3 sequence is CASSDVGPDSPGGYNEQFF. In nucleotides, the CDR3 is TGTGCCAGCAGTGATGTGGGACCGGACTCCCCAGGGGGCTACAATGAGCAGTTCTTC.

The V gene is TRBV4-1, the J gene TRBJ2-7, with 11 bases lining up with TRBD2. The germline V gene encodes CDR1 MGHRA and CDR2 YSYEKL. V shed 0 bases, J shed 4 bases, and the junction held 8 bases outside the gene matches. This CDR3 is 17 amino acids long. The CDR3: CASSQDLASGRPYEQYF. For the CDR3, the DNA is TGCGCCAGCAGCCAAGATCTTGCTAGCGGGAGGCCTTACGAGCAGTACTTC.

This clone came up a few times. The chain is built from TRBV7-2 and TRBJ2-3, with TRBD2 matching 10 bases. Per germline, CDR1 SGHTA and CDR2 FQGNSA. V shed 2 bases and J 5 bases; nucleotides not matched to a gene: 7. This CDR3 spans 16 amino acids. The CDR3 loop reads CASSLQSGRAQDTQYF. CDR3 nucleotides: TGTGCCAGCAGCTTACAAAGCGGGAGGGCCCAAGATACGCAGTATTTT.

In this sample, this clone turned up once. This chain uses TRBV5-1 with TRBJ2-2, with TRBD1 as a possible D gene (5 bases). The CDR3 is 14 residues long. With 4 bases removed from V and 6 bases from J, the gap between germline ends came to 13 bases. Germline V CDR1 and CDR2: SGHRS, YFSETQ. The CDR3 DNA reads TGCGCCAGCAGCCTGCAGGGATGGGCCGGGGAGCTGTTTTTT. Translated: CASSLQGWAGELFF.